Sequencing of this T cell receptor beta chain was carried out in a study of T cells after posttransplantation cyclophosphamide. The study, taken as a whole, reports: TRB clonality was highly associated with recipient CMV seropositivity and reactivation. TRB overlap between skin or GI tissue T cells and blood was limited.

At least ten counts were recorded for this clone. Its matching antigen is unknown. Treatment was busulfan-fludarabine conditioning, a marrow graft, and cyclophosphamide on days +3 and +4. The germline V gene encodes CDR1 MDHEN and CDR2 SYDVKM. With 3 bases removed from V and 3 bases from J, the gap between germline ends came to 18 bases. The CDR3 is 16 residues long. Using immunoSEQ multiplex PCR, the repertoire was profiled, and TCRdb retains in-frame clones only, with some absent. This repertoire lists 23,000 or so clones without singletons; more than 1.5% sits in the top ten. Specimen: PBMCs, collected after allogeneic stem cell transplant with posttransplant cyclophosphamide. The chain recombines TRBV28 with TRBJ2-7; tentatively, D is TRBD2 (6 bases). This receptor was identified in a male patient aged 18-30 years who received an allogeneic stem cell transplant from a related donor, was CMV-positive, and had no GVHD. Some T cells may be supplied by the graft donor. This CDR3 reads CASSFFSGRTYYEQYF. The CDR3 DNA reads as TGTGCCAGCAGTTTCTTTTCGGGGAGGACTTACTACGAGCAGTACTTC. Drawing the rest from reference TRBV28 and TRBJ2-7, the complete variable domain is DVKVTQSSRYLVKRTGEKVFLECVQDMDHENMFWYRQDPGLGLRLIYFSYDVKMKEKGDIPEGYSVSREKKERFSLILESASTNQTSMYLCASSFFSGRTYYEQYFGPGTRLTVT.